One sample yielded the 8 T cell receptor beta chains listed below, sequenced in a study of Ad26.COV2.S vaccination and SARS-CoV-2 variants. Assay: immunoSEQ multiplex PCR; the TCRdb copy retains only in-frame clones and omits some. The repertoire holds over 250,000 clones, with 87% as singletons. Treatment described: some 20 received Ad26.COV2.S at low or high dose, single or two shots; roughly five received placebo; per-sample allocation not given. Specimens were obtained on day 63 following the first vaccine or placebo injection. The sequencing used peripheral blood, collected in a trial of Ad26.COV2.S vaccine versus placebo. These TCRs come from a person aged 18-65 years who received the Ad26.COV2.S COVID-19 vaccine or a placebo.

The V call is TRBV7-3, the J call TRBJ1-2, with a possible D match to TRBD1 (5 bases). The V gene lost 1 base and the J gene lost 8 bases, with 11 bases spanning the gap. CDR1 and CDR2 (germline): SGHTA, FQGTGA. This CDR3 comprises 13 residues. The CDR3 spells CASSLRAGVGYTF. The CDR3 DNA follows: TGTGCCAGCAGCTTAAGGGCGGGGGTCGGCTACACCTTC.

The rearrangement joins TRBV19 to TRBJ1-5; tentative D call: TRBD1 (6 bases). The ends were cut back, 7 bases at V and 0 bases at J, with 16 bases in the middle. CDR1 is LNHDA, CDR2 SQIVND, per germline (reference sequence). The CDR3 sequence is 16 residues long. CDR3 loop: CASTRRGEISNQPQHF. For the CDR3, the DNA is TGTGCCAGTACCCGAAGGGGGGAGATTAGCAATCAGCCCCAGCATTTT.

The chain has TRBV18 and TRBJ1-2; possible D gene TRBD1, 5 bases. There are 15 residues in the CDR3. V lost 3 bases to trimming and J lost 4 bases, with 15 bases between them. Per germline, CDR1 KGHSH and CDR2 LQKENI. CDR3: CASSPEADSSYGYTF. CDR3 DNA: TGTGCCAGCTCACCGGAGGCCGACAGTTCCTATGGCTACACCTTC.

The chain links TRBV5-5 to TRBJ2-2; D remains ambiguous. V shed 1 base and J shed 3 bases, with 1 base lying between them. The CDR3 covers 12 residues. The germline gives CDR1 SGHKS, CDR2 YYEKEE (reference sequence). CDR3 loop: CASSLYTGELFF. Written as DNA, the CDR3 is TGTGCCAGCAGCTTGTACACCGGGGAGCTGTTTTTT. Drawing the rest from reference TRBV5-5 and TRBJ2-2, the complete variable domain is DAGVTQSPTHLIKTRGQQVTLRCSPISGHKSVSWYQQVLGQGPQFIFQYYEKEERGRGNFPDRFSARQFPNYSSELNVNALLLGDSALYLCASSLYTGELFFGEGSRLTVL.

V usage is TRBV7-9 and J usage is TRBJ1-2; TRBD1 is a possible D gene (5 bases). The ends were cut back, 5 bases at V and 4 bases at J, with 17 bases in the middle. This CDR3 is built from 15 residues. Germline-derived CDR1 and CDR2 are SEHNR and FQNEAQ (reference sequence). The CDR3 nucleotides are TGTGCCAGCAGCCCCCTCAGGGACCCGCGCTATGGCTACACCTTC. It specifies CASSPLRDPRYGYTF.

This chain joins TRBV30 and TRBJ1-2, with D perhaps TRBD1 (6 bases). CDR3 length: 15 amino acids. CDR1 is GTSNPN, CDR2 SVGIG, per germline (reference sequence). The V end lost 3 bases, the J end lost 5 bases, and 19 bases lay between the germline ends. CDR3 coding DNA: TGTGCCTGGAGGGACCCTACAGGGATAGGGTATGGCTACACCTTC. Its translation is CAWRDPTGIGYGYTF.

This clone was found a few times. The chain is built from TRBV4-1 and TRBJ1-5, with a tentative D call TRBD1 (5 bases). The V end was cut by 1 base, the J end by 2 bases, with 9 bases between. The germline V gene has CDR1 MGHRA and CDR2 YSYEKL. This CDR3 region has 15 residues. CDR3 sequence reads: CASSQVRGGNQPQHF. CDR3 DNA: TGCGCCAGCAGCCAAGTCCGGGGGGGCAATCAGCCCCAGCATTTT.

The gene calls are TRBV29-1 and TRBJ1-1, with a possible D match to TRBD1 (5 bases). Germline lookup yields CDR1 SQVTM and CDR2 ANQGSEA. This CDR3 spans 15 amino acids. V shed 3 bases and J shed 0 bases, with 14 bases lying between them. CDR3: CSVDRDGSMNTEAFF. The CDR3 coding sequence is TGCAGCGTTGATCGGGACGGAAGTATGAACACTGAAGCTTTCTTT.